The 26 T cell receptor beta chains below all came from one sample that was sequenced in a study of OX40 agonist ivuxolimab in advanced cancers. Sequencing used immunoSEQ multiplex PCR; TCRdb keeps in-frame clones, though not all of them. The sample carries more than 45,000 clones, 88% recorded once. Specimen: CD4+ or CD8+ T cells sorted from blood, collected in a trial of the OX40 agonist ivuxolimab. These receptors were taken from an adult with an advanced solid tumor such as melanoma, head and neck, liver or kidney cancer.

The V gene is TRBV6-5, the J gene TRBJ1-5; a weak D match, TRBD1 (6 bases). V lost 6 bases and J 2 bases, leaving 14 bases between the germline ends. This CDR3 comprises 15 residues. Germline V lookup: CDR1 MNHEY, CDR2 SVGAGI. CDR3 sequence (DNA): TGTGCCAGCAGCGAATCTGAGGGGGGCAATCAGCCCCAGCATTTT. Translating gives CASSESEGGNQPQHF.

This clone was picked up a small number of times. The chain combines TRBV29-1 with TRBJ2-5; 10 nucleotides match TRBD1. The ends lost 1 base at V and 4 bases at J; junction bases unmatched: 3. This CDR3 is built from 14 residues. Per germline, CDR1 SQVTM and CDR2 ANQGSEA. CDR3 sequence (DNA): TGCAGCGTTGAAGGGACAGGGGGTAGAGAGACCCAGTACTTC. Its translation: CSVEGTGGRETQYF.

The V and J genes are TRBV21-1 and TRBJ2-1; the table's D call TRBD2 went unverified against the DNA. TRBV21-1 is recorded as a pseudogene. This CDR3 spans 16 amino acids. For the CDR3, the DNA is TGTGCCAGCAGCAAAGTGGGGCTAGCGGCCTACAATGAGCAGTTCTTC. Its protein product is CASSKVGLAAYNEQFF.

A note on this clone: Germline is not matched at one junction end, which may reflect a read error. The chain carries TRBV2 and TRBJ2-1, with D possibly TRBD1 on 6 matching bases. The CDR3 length is 13 residues. Germline V gene sequence: CDR1 SNHLY, CDR2 FYNNEI. The DNA of the CDR3 is TGTGCCAGCAGGGAAGAACAGGGACATGAGCAGTTCTTC. Translated, it gives CASREEQGHEQFF.

V and J are TRBV7-3 and TRBJ2-7; D unresolved. V was cut by 6 bases and J by 5 bases, with 11 bases left in between. This CDR3 is 12 amino acids long. CDR1 is SGHTA, CDR2 FQGTGA, per germline. The CDR3 bases are TGTGCCAGCAGACACGACTCGAACGAGCAGTACTTC. Its translation: CASRHDSNEQYF.

The chain joins TRBV6-6 to TRBJ2-2, with 7 bases lining up with TRBD1. Per germline, CDR1 MNHNY and CDR2 SVGAGI (reference sequence). J was trimmed by 4 bases and V by 7 bases; bases with no gene match: 6. This CDR3 has 14 amino acids. The DNA for the CDR3 is TGTGCCAGCACCTACAGGGGTGGCACCGGGGAGCTGTTTTTT. Amino acids: CASTYRGGTGELFF.

The rearrangement links TRBV5-1 to TRBJ2-7; 11 nucleotides align to TRBD2. Trimming at V came to 5 bases and at J to 5 bases, leaving 3 bases not matched to a gene. Germline V gene sequence: CDR1 SGHRS, CDR2 YFSETQ. This CDR3 region has 13 residues. The CDR3 coding sequence is TGCGCCAGCAGGGTAGCGGGAGGGGACGAGCAGTACTTC. Its translation is CASRVAGGDEQYF. Complete variable domain (other parts from reference TRBV5-1 and TRBJ2-7): KAGVTQTPRYLIKTRGQQVTLSCSPISGHRSVSWYQQTPGQGLQFLFEYFSETQRNKGNFPGRFSGRQFSNSRSEMNVSTLELGDSALYLCASRVAGGDEQYFGPGTRLTVT.

The gene calls are TRBV28 and TRBJ1-1; tentative D call: TRBD1 (6 bases). Germline-derived CDR1 and CDR2 are MDHEN and SYDVKM. V gave up 4 bases and J gave up 0 bases, with 12 bases separating them. The CDR3 sequence is 15 residues long. The CDR3 loop is CASSSMGDMNTEAFF. The CDR3 nucleotides are TGTGCCAGCAGTTCGATGGGGGACATGAACACTGAAGCTTTCTTT.

The chain combines TRBV28 with TRBJ2-2; 9 bases align to TRBD1. Germline CDR1 MDHEN, CDR2 SYDVKM. This CDR3 is built from 20 residues. V was clipped by 5 bases and J by 2 bases; unmatched bases: 18. The CDR3 bases are TGTGCCAGCAGTAAAGGTGCCGGACAGGGGACGTACCGTAACACCGGGGAGCTGTTTTTT. Protein product: CASSKGAGQGTYRNTGELFF. Based on the CDR3 plus reference TRBV28 and TRBJ2-2, the full variable domain is DVKVTQSSRYLVKRTGEKVFLECVQDMDHENMFWYRQDPGLGLRLIYFSYDVKMKEKGDIPEGYSVSREKKERFSLILESASTNQTSMYLCASSKGAGQGTYRNTGELFFGEGSRLTVL.

This rearrangement joins TRBV18 to TRBJ2-7; TRBD2 matches at 10 bases. Trimming removed 3 bases from V and 3 bases from J; junction bases left unmatched: 17. Germline CDR1 reads KGHSH; CDR2 reads LQKENI. The CDR3 sequence is 19 residues long. CDR3 in amino acids: CASSPIVRTSGALNYEQYF. CDR3 DNA: TGTGCCAGCTCACCTATTGTGCGGACTAGCGGTGCCTTAAACTACGAGCAGTACTTC.

This chain connects TRBV27 to TRBJ1-2; D possibly corresponds to TRBD1 (6 bases). V lost 10 bases, J lost 7 bases, and 16 bases lay in between. Germline lookup yields CDR1 MNHEY and CDR2 SMNVEV (reference sequence). The CDR3 has 12 residues. The DNA of the CDR3 is TGTGCCACCGCGATCCCAGGGGCTGGCTACACCTTC. It specifies CATAIPGAGYTF.

In DNA, the CDR3 is TGTGCCAGCAGCTTAGGGACTAGCGGCTACAATGAGCAGTTCTTC. This encodes CASSLGTSGYNEQFF. J is TRBJ2-1 and V is TRBV13; 9 bases are shared with TRBD2. Trimming took 0 bases from V and 3 from J; bases not matched to a gene: 0. Germline-derived CDR1 and CDR2 are PRHDT and FYEKMQ (reference sequence). The CDR3 is made up of 15 amino acids.

The CDR3 coding sequence is TGTGCCAGCAGCCAGCGGCCTGGGGACAGAAATGAGCAGTTCTTC. Encoded protein: CASSQRPGDRNEQFF. The chain carries TRBV11-3 and TRBJ2-1; 7 bases align to TRBD1. After removal of 5 bases from V and 7 bases from J, the junction contained 11 bases not matched to a gene. CDR1 is SGHNT and CDR2 is YENEEA in the germline V gene. There are 15 residues in the CDR3.

This clone was detected a few times. The V call is TRBV5-1, the J call TRBJ1-1; D is undetermined. CDR1 SGHRS and CDR2 YFSETQ come from the germline V gene. The CDR3 sequence is 13 residues long. V was cut by 5 bases and J by 5 bases, with 13 bases left in between. The CDR3 nucleotides read TGCGCCAGCAGTTTGCAGTCGGGAACTGAAGCTTTCTTT. Translating gives CASSLQSGTEAFF.

The V gene is TRBV28, the J gene TRBJ1-1, with a weak D call TRBD1 (5 bases). The germline gives CDR1 MDHEN, CDR2 SYDVKM. The ends were cut back, 1 base at V and 6 bases at J, with 12 bases in the middle. CDR3 length equals 14 residues. The CDR3 reads CASSLLGQGPEAFF. CDR3 in DNA: TGTGCCAGCAGTTTATTGGGGCAGGGACCTGAAGCTTTCTTT.

The chain has TRBV30 and TRBJ2-5; D is undetermined. Between the trimmed V and J ends, which lost 8 bases and 5 bases, there was a span of 12 bases. The CDR3 has 11 residues. Germline CDR1 GTSNPN, CDR2 SVGIG (reference sequence). CDR3 amino acids: CAEGNWETQYF. The CDR3 DNA reads as TGTGCCGAAGGGAATTGGGAGACCCAGTACTTC.

The V gene is TRBV6-1, the J gene TRBJ2-3, with 7 bases identical to TRBD2. This CDR3 has 14 residues. V gave up 5 bases and J gave up 3 bases; unmatched junction bases: 5. Germline lookup yields CDR1 MNHNS and CDR2 SASEGT. The CDR3 region is CASSRDYLTDTQYF. The CDR3 region has the DNA TGTGCCAGCAGTCGGGACTACCTTACAGATACGCAGTATTTT.

V usage is TRBV19 and J usage is TRBJ2-7; TRBD1 matches at 8 bases. The CDR3 sequence is 15 residues long. V lost 5 bases, J lost 4 bases, and 10 bases stayed unmatched. Germline assignment: CDR1 LNHDA and CDR2 SQIVND (reference sequence). The CDR3 nucleotides read TGTGCCAGTAGTCCATGGGGGACAGGTATTTACGAGCAGTACTTC. As protein: CASSPWGTGIYEQYF. Drawing the rest from reference TRBV19 and TRBJ2-7, the complete variable domain is DGGITQSPKYLFRKEGQNVTLSCEQNLNHDAMYWYRQDPGQGLRLIYYSQIVNDFQKGDIAEGYSVSREKKESFPLTVTSAQKNPTAFYLCASSPWGTGIYEQYFGPGTRLTVT.

The genes are TRBV9 and TRBJ2-2; D is undetermined. Trimming removed 4 bases from V and 4 bases from J, with 8 bases in between. This CDR3 is built from 13 residues. The germline V gene encodes CDR1 SGDLS and CDR2 YYNGEE. The CDR3 reads CASSREPTGELFF. The CDR3, as DNA: TGTGCCAGCAGCAGGGAACCCACCGGGGAGCTGTTTTTT. Together with reference TRBV9 and TRBJ2-2, the CDR3 gives the full variable domain: DSGVTQTPKHLITATGQRVTLRCSPRSGDLSVYWYQQSLDQGLQFLIQYYNGEERAKGNILERFSAQQFPDLHSELNLSSLELGDSALYFCASSREPTGELFFGEGSRLTVL.

The rearrangement joins TRBV25-1 to TRBJ2-1; 12 bases are a match to TRBD2. CDR1 is MGHDK and CDR2 is SYGVNS in the germline V gene. The CDR3 spans 15 residues. Unmatched junction bases numbered 8, after V lost 6 bases and J lost 8 bases. The CDR3, as DNA: TGTGCCAGCAGGCGGACTAGCGGGAAGTTGGATGAGCAGTTCTTC. Its protein is CASRRTSGKLDEQFF.

V usage is TRBV7-8 and J usage is TRBJ2-7, with D hard to call. The germline gives CDR1 SGHVS, CDR2 FQNEAQ. Between the trimmed V and J ends, which lost 5 bases and 2 bases, there was a span of 4 bases. The CDR3 runs to 11 residues. The CDR3 DNA follows: TGTGCCAGCAGCGCACCCTACGAGCAGTACTTC. Translating it yields CASSAPYEQYF.

This chain connects TRBV7-2 to TRBJ1-5; D perhaps matches TRBD1 (5 bases). Trimming stripped 6 bases from V and 1 base from J, with 10 bases between. The V gene's germline CDR1 is SGHTA and CDR2 FQGNSA. This CDR3 region has 14 residues. The CDR3 protein is CASSRWGSNQPQHF. The CDR3 coding sequence is TGTGCCAGCAGTAGGTGGGGGAGCAATCAGCCCCAGCATTTT.

V usage is TRBV6-5 and J usage is TRBJ2-3; 12 bases map to TRBD2. The CDR3 extends over 15 amino acids. Germline CDR1 reads MNHEY; CDR2 reads SVGAGI. J gave up 6 bases and V 4 bases, and 5 bases lay outside the gene matches. The CDR3 DNA reads as TGTGCCAGCAGTTCATCCGGGACTAGCGGGGATACGCAGTATTTT. It codes for CASSSSGTSGDTQYF.

This sequence joins TRBV20-1 and TRBJ2-5; no clear D gene. Germline CDR1 and CDR2: DFQATT and SNEGSKA (reference sequence). The V and J ends lost 2 bases and 5 bases respectively, with 3 bases between them. The CDR3 contains 10 residues. CDR3: CSARIETQYF. The CDR3 coding sequence is TGCAGTGCTAGAATCGAGACCCAGTACTTC.

In its sample, this clone is medium-sized (0.01 to 0.1%). V and J are TRBV7-3 and TRBJ2-7; D possibly corresponds to TRBD1 (6 bases). The V and J ends lost 1 base and 2 bases respectively, with 12 bases between them. Germline CDR1 reads SGHTA; CDR2 reads FQGTGA. CDR3 length equals 15 residues. CDR3 in DNA: TGTGCCAGCAGCTTAAGTCCAGGGGAAGCCTACGAGCAGTACTTC. Translated, it gives CASSLSPGEAYEQYF.

The chain couples TRBV2 to TRBJ1-1, with D unclear. Germline V gives CDR1 SNHLY, CDR2 FYNNEI. The CDR3 has 20 amino acids. V was trimmed by 0 bases and J by 0 bases, leaving 23 bases between them. In nucleotides, the CDR3 is TGTGCCAGCAGTGAAGCGAAGTTTGACGGCGGTTGGGATTTGAACACTGAAGCTTTCTTT. This gives the protein CASSEAKFDGGWDLNTEAFF.